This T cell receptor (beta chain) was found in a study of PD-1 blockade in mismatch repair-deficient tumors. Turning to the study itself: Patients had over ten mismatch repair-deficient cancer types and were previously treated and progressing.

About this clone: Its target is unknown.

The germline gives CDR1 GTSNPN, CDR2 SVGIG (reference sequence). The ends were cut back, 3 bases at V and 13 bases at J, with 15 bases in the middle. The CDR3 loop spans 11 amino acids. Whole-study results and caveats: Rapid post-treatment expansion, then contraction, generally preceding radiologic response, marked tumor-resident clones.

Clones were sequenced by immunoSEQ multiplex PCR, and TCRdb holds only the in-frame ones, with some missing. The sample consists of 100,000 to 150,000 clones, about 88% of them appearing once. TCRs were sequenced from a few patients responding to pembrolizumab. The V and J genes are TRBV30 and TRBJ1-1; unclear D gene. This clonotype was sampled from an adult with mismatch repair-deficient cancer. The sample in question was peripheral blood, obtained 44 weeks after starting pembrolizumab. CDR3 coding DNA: TGTGCCTGGAGGGTGTCCCGGCTCTGTTTCTTT. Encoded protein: CAWRVSRLCFF.